The rows below give T cell receptor beta chains drawn from one sample of a study of T cells in Graves' hyperthyroidism and ophthalmopathy. TCRdb re-derived calls from the multiplex PCR reads in MiXCR, one entry per CDR3 protein. The top ten hold about 50% of the sample, which has approximately 330,000 distinct CDR3 sequences, around a fifth seen once. Sequencing was done on a sample of blood. These receptor sequences come from a woman aged 50 to 60 with Graves' hyperthyroidism. Both conserved end residues are part of each CDR3. The D gene is left open where the match is weak. Part of the rows lack a size; the others show once, few, many or a class for expanded clones.

clone size: many
J gene: TRBJ1-1
D gene: -
V gene: TRBV30
CDR3 DNA: TGTGCCTGGAGGGTCTGGGGGAACACTGAAGCTTTCTTT
CDR3 protein: CAWRVWGNTEAFF

clone size: -
J gene: TRBJ2-3
D gene: TRBD2
V gene: TRBV5-1
CDR3 DNA: TGCGCCAGCAGCTTGGAACGGACTAGCGGGCGGGCCACAGATACGCAGTATTTT
CDR3 protein: CASSLERTSGRATDTQYF

clone size: few
J gene: TRBJ1-4
D gene: -
V gene: TRBV20-1
CDR3 DNA: TGCAGTGCCTTACCGCCAGGAACTGAAAAACTGTTTTTT
CDR3 protein: CSALPPGTEKLFF

clone size: many
J gene: TRBJ1-2
D gene: -
V gene: TRBV5-1
CDR3 DNA: TGCGCCAGCAGCTTGACTATCGACAGGAACTATGGCTACACCTTC
CDR3 protein: CASSLTIDRNYGYTF

clone size: -
J gene: TRBJ1-2
D gene: TRBD1
V gene: TRBV20-1
CDR3 DNA: TGCAGTTATTATACCGGGACAGGGAATGGCTACACCTTC
CDR3 protein: CSYYTGTGNGYTF

clone size: -
J gene: TRBJ2-4
D gene: TRBD1
V gene: TRBV29-1
CDR3 DNA: TGCAGCGTTGAAGCCGGCAGGGGGCAAAACATTCAGTACTTC
CDR3 protein: CSVEAGRGQNIQYF

clone size: many
J gene: TRBJ2-2
D gene: TRBD2
V gene: TRBV6-1
CDR3 DNA: TGTGCCAGCAACCTTCTAGCGGGAGGCACCGGGGAGCTGTTTTTT
CDR3 protein: CASNLLAGGTGELFF

clone size: -
J gene: TRBJ1-1
D gene: TRBD1
V gene: TRBV19
CDR3 DNA: TGTGCCAGTAGTATATTTCGAACGACAGGGGTGAACACTGAAGCTTTCTTT
CDR3 protein: CASSIFRTTGVNTEAFF

clone size: many
J gene: TRBJ1-2
D gene: -
V gene: TRBV12-3/TRBV12-4
CDR3 DNA: TGTGCCAGCAGTCGGACCAATGATCGGGGCTACACCTTC
CDR3 protein: CASSRTNDRGYTF

clone size: many
J gene: TRBJ2-3
D gene: TRBD2
V gene: TRBV14
CDR3 DNA: TGTGCCAGCAGCCAAGAGTCTGTGACTAGCGCAGATACGCAGTATTTT
CDR3 protein: CASSQESVTSADTQYF

clone size: many
J gene: TRBJ1-1
D gene: -
V gene: TRBV7-2
CDR3 DNA: TGTGCCAGCAGCTTAGTATGGGGGATAGCTTTCTTT
CDR3 protein: CASSLVWGIAFF

clone size: -
J gene: TRBJ2-7
D gene: -
V gene: TRBV11-3
CDR3 DNA: TGTGCCAGCAGCTTATTGGGACCGAGCTCCTACGAGCAGTACTTC
CDR3 protein: CASSLLGPSSYEQYF

clone size: -
J gene: TRBJ1-3
D gene: -
V gene: TRBV13
CDR3 DNA: TGTGCCAGCAGCTACGGACGGACCTCTGGAAACACCATATATTTT
CDR3 protein: CASSYGRTSGNTIYF

clone size: many
J gene: TRBJ2-5
D gene: TRBD1
V gene: TRBV19
CDR3 DNA: TGTGCCAGTAGCGCCTCGGACAGGGGGCCAGAGACCCAGTACTTC
CDR3 protein: CASSASDRGPETQYF

clone size: few
J gene: TRBJ2-7
D gene: -
V gene: TRBV12-3/TRBV12-4
CDR3 DNA: TGTGCCAGCAGTTTACTGGGAGACTACGAGCAGTACTTC
CDR3 protein: CASSLLGDYEQYF

clone size: few
J gene: TRBJ2-1
D gene: -
V gene: TRBV6-2/TRBV6-3
CDR3 DNA: TGTGCCAGTTGGCGGACCATATGGGATGAGCAGTTCTTC
CDR3 protein: CASWRTIWDEQFF

clone size: many
J gene: TRBJ1-2
D gene: -
V gene: TRBV20-1
CDR3 DNA: TGCAGTGCTACCCCAGCTCACTATGGCTACACCTTC
CDR3 protein: CSATPAHYGYTF

clone size: many
J gene: TRBJ1-5
D gene: -
V gene: TRBV29-1
CDR3 DNA: TGCAGCGTTGGAGGTATCAATCAGCCCCAGCATTTT
CDR3 protein: CSVGGINQPQHF

clone size: -
J gene: TRBJ1-2
D gene: -
V gene: TRBV10-3
CDR3 DNA: TGTGCCATCAGTGACACGTTAGGATATGGCTACACCTTC
CDR3 protein: CAISDTLGYGYTF

clone size: -
J gene: TRBJ2-5
D gene: -
V gene: TRBV12-3/TRBV12-4
CDR3 DNA: TGTGCCAGCAGTTTAGGGAGGGGCTTGGAGACCCAGTACTTC
CDR3 protein: CASSLGRGLETQYF

clone size: -
J gene: TRBJ2-1
D gene: -
V gene: TRBV7-9
CDR3 DNA: TGTGCCAGCAGCAACAATAGAGGGTTTCCCAATGAGCAGTTCTTC
CDR3 protein: CASSNNRGFPNEQFF

clone size: -
J gene: TRBJ2-3
D gene: TRBD2
V gene: TRBV7-2
CDR3 DNA: TGTGCCAGCAGCTTACGACTAGCGGGGGGAATTACAGATACGCAGTATTTT
CDR3 protein: CASSLRLAGGITDTQYF

clone size: -
J gene: TRBJ2-5
D gene: -
V gene: TRBV20-1
CDR3 DNA: TGCAGTGCTCCCCGGAGGGCGGGGGAGACCCAGTACTTC
CDR3 protein: CSAPRRAGETQYF

clone size: -
J gene: TRBJ1-6
D gene: -
V gene: TRBV20-1
CDR3 DNA: TGCAGTGCTAGACACCTCTATAATTCACCCCTCCACTTT
CDR3 protein: CSARHLYNSPLHF

clone size: many
J gene: TRBJ2-4
D gene: -
V gene: TRBV6-1
CDR3 DNA: TGTGCCAGCACCCTCGGCAGGGAGGCAAACATTCAGTACTTC
CDR3 protein: CASTLGREANIQYF

clone size: many
J gene: TRBJ1-1
D gene: -
V gene: TRBV28
CDR3 DNA: TGTGCCAGCAGTCCATCGACTGGAAACACTGAAGCTTTCTTT
CDR3 protein: CASSPSTGNTEAFF

clone size: many
J gene: TRBJ2-7
D gene: -
V gene: TRBV28
CDR3 DNA: TGTGCCAGCAGTTTGTATTCACCCTACGAGCAGTACTTC
CDR3 protein: CASSLYSPYEQYF

clone size: many
J gene: TRBJ2-3
D gene: -
V gene: TRBV20-1
CDR3 DNA: TGCAGTGCTCATAGGAGTCGGGAGTTTACAGATACGCAGTATTTT
CDR3 protein: CSAHRSREFTDTQYF

clone size: many
J gene: TRBJ2-3
D gene: -
V gene: TRBV7-9
CDR3 DNA: TGTGCCAGCAGCCCACAGGGAGGGGAGGCAGATACGCAGTATTTT
CDR3 protein: CASSPQGGEADTQYF

clone size: few
J gene: TRBJ2-7
D gene: -
V gene: TRBV5-1
CDR3 DNA: TGCGCCAGCAGCTTTGAGGGGCTTGGCGAGCAGTACTTC
CDR3 protein: CASSFEGLGEQYF

clone size: many
J gene: TRBJ2-7
D gene: -
V gene: TRBV11-1
CDR3 DNA: TGTGCCAGCAGCCGACAGAGCTCCTACGAGCAGTACTTC
CDR3 protein: CASSRQSSYEQYF

clone size: many
J gene: TRBJ2-6
D gene: TRBD1
V gene: TRBV10-3
CDR3 DNA: TGTGCCATCGCCCCAAGCAGGGGGACGGACTCTGGGGCCAACGTCCTGACTTTC
CDR3 protein: CAIAPSRGTDSGANVLTF

clone size: few
J gene: TRBJ2-5
D gene: -
V gene: TRBV5-1
CDR3 DNA: TGCGCCAGCAGAAGGGGCAGTCAAGAGACCCAGTACTTC
CDR3 protein: CASRRGSQETQYF

clone size: -
J gene: TRBJ2-7
D gene: -
V gene: TRBV9
CDR3 DNA: TGTGCCAGCAGCGTAAGCAGGGACTCCTACGAGCAGTACTTC
CDR3 protein: CASSVSRDSYEQYF

clone size: many
J gene: TRBJ2-1
D gene: -
V gene: TRBV7-9
CDR3 DNA: TGTGCCAGCAGCCCCCGGTTTGGGGGGAGCTCCTACAATGAGCAGTTCTTC
CDR3 protein: CASSPRFGGSSYNEQFF

clone size: many
J gene: TRBJ2-7
D gene: TRBD1
V gene: TRBV20-1
CDR3 DNA: TGCAGTGCTAGTCCGGCGACAGGGGGCTACGAGCAGTACTTC
CDR3 protein: CSASPATGGYEQYF

clone size: many
J gene: TRBJ2-5
D gene: -
V gene: TRBV7-6
CDR3 DNA: TGTGCCAGCAGCTCCGGTTGGGGTCGAGAGACCCAGTACTTC
CDR3 protein: CASSSGWGRETQYF

clone size: -
J gene: TRBJ2-7
D gene: -
V gene: TRBV10-3
CDR3 DNA: TGTGCCATCAGTGAGTCCGAGACCCCAGTATTCTACGAGCAGTACTTC
CDR3 protein: CAISESETPVFYEQYF

clone size: -
J gene: TRBJ1-1
D gene: -
V gene: TRBV5-1
CDR3 DNA: TGCGCCAGCAGCTTGACGCCCAAACCAAACACTGAAGCTTTCTTT
CDR3 protein: CASSLTPKPNTEAFF

clone size: few
J gene: TRBJ2-6
D gene: TRBD1
V gene: TRBV18
CDR3 DNA: TGTGCCAGCTCACCTCCTCGGACAGGGGAAAGCTCTGGGGCCAACGTCCTGACTTTC
CDR3 protein: CASSPPRTGESSGANVLTF

clone size: -
J gene: TRBJ2-3
D gene: -
V gene: TRBV11-2
CDR3 DNA: TGTGCCAGCAGCCCGAGGAACGGAGCTGCAGATACGCAGTATTTT
CDR3 protein: CASSPRNGAADTQYF

clone size: -
J gene: TRBJ1-2
D gene: -
V gene: TRBV20-1
CDR3 DNA: TGCAGTGCTTTAACTTCAGGCCGAGGAAGATATGGCTACACCTTC
CDR3 protein: CSALTSGRGRYGYTF

clone size: many
J gene: TRBJ2-1
D gene: -
V gene: TRBV7-3
CDR3 DNA: TGTGCCAGCAGCCCTCCTCCCTACAATGAGCAGTTCTTC
CDR3 protein: CASSPPPYNEQFF

clone size: many
J gene: TRBJ1-2
D gene: -
V gene: TRBV27
CDR3 DNA: TGTGCCAGCAGTTTATCGGGACAAGGCTATGGCTACACCTTC
CDR3 protein: CASSLSGQGYGYTF

clone size: few
J gene: TRBJ2-7
D gene: -
V gene: TRBV19
CDR3 DNA: TGTGCCAGTAGTATGGGTTTAGGGACGGAGTCAAAAATTGCCCTGGGCGAGCAGTACTTC
CDR3 protein: CASSMGLGTESKIALGEQYF

clone size: many
J gene: TRBJ1-3
D gene: TRBD1
V gene: TRBV28
CDR3 DNA: TGTGCCAGCAGTCCGGCAGGGGGTGGAAACACCATATATTTT
CDR3 protein: CASSPAGGGNTIYF

clone size: many
J gene: TRBJ2-5
D gene: -
V gene: TRBV6-1
CDR3 DNA: TGTGCCAGCAGCCGTTTAGGGAGTAGGGAAGAGACCCAGTACTTC
CDR3 protein: CASSRLGSREETQYF

clone size: few
J gene: TRBJ2-7
D gene: -
V gene: TRBV28
CDR3 DNA: TGTGCCAGCGGCAGGGGAAGGGCCTACGAGCAGTACTTC
CDR3 protein: CASGRGRAYEQYF